In its sample, the clone carrying this T cell receptor (beta chain) was seen a few times. Its antigen is unidentified. These data come from a study of CD8 T cells in ankylosing spondylitis. The study, taken as a whole, reports: A TCR beta motif of several highly homologous variants seemed to mark ankylosing spondylitis blood. It was reported that disease-linked clones were significantly enriched in matched ankylosing spondylitis synovial fluid.

TCRdb re-called the 5' RACE reads with MiXCR, one entry per CDR3 protein. The data show roughly 670,000 distinct CDR3 sequences, with 19% seen just once and about a fifth held by the top ten. V lost 5 bases, J lost 8 bases, and 9 bases stayed unmatched. The germline gives CDR1 MNHNS, CDR2 SASEGT. The CDR3 spans 14 residues. V is TRBV6-1 and J is TRBJ2-1; 7 bases map to TRBD1. This sequence originates from a male donor with ankylosing spondylitis. Sequenced material: blood, either unsorted or a sorted T cell fraction (not recorded which). CDR3 in DNA: TGTGCCAGCAGTCTGGGACAGCAAGGGTATGAGCAGTTCTTC. Its translation is CASSLGQQGYEQFF.